A single sample is the source of the 3 T cell receptor beta chains below, sequenced in a study of shared clonotypes between healthy human individuals. The data were produced by immunoSEQ multiplex PCR, yet TCRdb's version contains in-frame clones alone and is incomplete. The sample holds approximately 500,000 clones, roughly 78% seen once. The sample comprised PBMCs. The source of these receptors is a woman in her thirties or forties in good health. Some clones in this sample may be carry-over from other donors' samples.

The chain carries TRBV18 and TRBJ2-7; TRBD1 aligns across 8 bases. Trimming took 5 bases from V and 6 from J; bases not matched to a gene: 3. The V gene's germline CDR1 is KGHSH and CDR2 LQKENI. The CDR3 runs to 12 residues. CDR3 DNA: TGTGCCAGCTCAGACACAGGGGGCGAGCAGTACTTC. The encoded protein is CASSDTGGEQYF.

This chain links TRBV7-9 with TRBJ1-2, with 10 bases matching TRBD1. The V gene end was trimmed by 2 bases and the J gene end by 5 bases; junction bases not matched to a gene: 17. This CDR3 spans 19 amino acids. The germline V gene encodes CDR1 SEHNR and CDR2 FQNEAQ (reference sequence). In DNA form, the CDR3 reads TGTGCCAGCAGCTTAAGGACCGGGACAGGGGAGCGGGTAGGGTATGGCTACACCTTC. Translation: CASSLRTGTGERVGYGYTF.

This chain links TRBV19 with TRBJ1-1; the match to TRBD1 covers 9 bases. The J segment lost 2 bases and the V segment lost 9 bases, leaving 4 bases of the junction unmatched. The CDR3 consists of 13 residues. CDR1 and CDR2 (germline): LNHDA, SQIVND (reference sequence). This chain's CDR3 is CASGDRDNTEAFF. In DNA, the CDR3 is TGTGCCAGCGGGGACAGGGACAACACTGAAGCTTTCTTT. The full variable domain, with the rest looked up from reference TRBV19 and TRBJ1-1, is DGGITQSPKYLFRKEGQNVTLSCEQNLNHDAMYWYRQDPGQGLRLIYYSQIVNDFQKGDIAEGYSVSREKKESFPLTVTSAQKNPTAFYLCASGDRDNTEAFFGQGTRLTVV.